The 30 T cell receptor beta chains given below trace back to one sample, sequenced in a study of cytomegalovirus exposure and HLA in healthy donors. The PCR made use of 60 Vbeta and 13 Jbeta primers. The data were produced by immunoSEQ multiplex PCR, yet TCRdb's version contains in-frame clones alone and is incomplete. The sample has approximately 120,000 clones; approximately 80% are singletons. The sequenced sample consisted of PBMCs. These receptors were taken from a man aged 50-60 years in good health and CMV-seronegative.

In regard to this clone: At one boundary the junction diverges from the germline segment, which might be a read error. The gene calls are TRBV7-9 and TRBJ2-2, with TRBD2 as a possible D gene (6 bases). The CDR3 sequence is 13 residues long. Germline V CDR1 and CDR2: SEHNR, FQNEAQ (reference sequence). This chain's CDR3 is CSSSFGGSGELFF. DNA for the CDR3: TGTTCCAGCAGCTTTGGGGGGTCCGGGGAGCTGTTTTTT.

The gene calls are TRBV5-1 and TRBJ1-2; TRBD1 is a possible D gene (5 bases). This CDR3 contains 16 residues. The V and J ends lost 4 bases and 2 bases respectively, with 18 bases between them. Germline V gene lookup returns CDR1 SGHRS and CDR2 YFSETQ. This chain's CDR3 is CASSLLPDSENYGYTF. CDR3 coding DNA: TGCGCCAGCAGCCTCCTCCCAGACAGTGAGAACTATGGCTACACCTTC. Together with reference TRBV5-1 and TRBJ1-2, the CDR3 gives the full variable domain: KAGVTQTPRYLIKTRGQQVTLSCSPISGHRSVSWYQQTPGQGLQFLFEYFSETQRNKGNFPGRFSGRQFSNSRSEMNVSTLELGDSALYLCASSLLPDSENYGYTFGSGTRLTVV.

The chain has TRBV6-1 and TRBJ2-7; D not resolved. This CDR3 comprises 12 residues. Germline V gene data show CDR1 as MNHNS and CDR2 as SASEGT. With 7 bases removed from V and 5 bases from J, the gap between germline ends came to 12 bases. CDR3 nucleotides: TGTGCCAGCAAGGTCGGAGTGGACGAGCAGTACTTC. Protein product: CASKVGVDEQYF.

To note about this clone: The junction and the germline gene differ at one end; a read error may be behind it. This chain links TRBV7-9 with TRBJ1-1, with TRBD1 matching 7 bases. The germline CDR1 and CDR2 sequences are SEHNR and FQNEAQ (reference sequence). CDR3 size: 13 residues. The CDR3 here is CSSSVTGVTEAFF. In DNA form, the CDR3 reads TGTTCCAGCAGCGTTACAGGGGTAACTGAAGCTTTCTTT.

CDR3 bases: TGTGCCAGCATCGCCCAGGTTAATAGCAATCAGCCCCAGCATTTT. This translates into CASIAQVNSNQPQHF. The chain uses TRBV6-1 and TRBJ1-5; D uncertain. The germline gives CDR1 MNHNS, CDR2 SASEGT. This CDR3 is 15 amino acids long. Trimming shortened V by 7 bases and J by 0 bases, and 13 bases separated the two germline ends.

The rearrangement joins TRBV18 to TRBJ1-1; maybe TRBD1 (5 bases). The CDR3 has 16 amino acids. From germline, CDR1 is KGHSH and CDR2 LQKENI. V shed 2 bases and J shed 5 bases, with 18 bases lying between them. Here the CDR3 DNA reads TGTGCCAGCTCACCATCACACGATTGGGGGGGAACTGAAGCTTTCTTT. Amino acids: CASSPSHDWGGTEAFF.

CDR3 in amino acids: CASSPRVAGNRDIQYF. CDR3 nucleotides: TGTGCCAGCAGCCCCAGAGTAGCGGGGAATAGGGACATTCAGTACTTC. The chain carries TRBV4-2 and TRBJ2-4; 8 bases agree with TRBD2. CDR1 LGHNA and CDR2 YNFKEQ come from the germline V gene. V shed 4 bases and J 8 bases; nucleotides not matched to a gene: 13. CDR3 size: 16 residues.

V is TRBV7-9 and J is TRBJ1-5, with D perhaps matching TRBD1 (6 bases). The germline V gene has CDR1 SEHNR and CDR2 FQNEAQ (reference sequence). V shed 5 bases and J shed 4 bases, with 12 bases lying between them. This CDR3 contains 14 residues. The CDR3 sequence is CASSTGTTNQPQHF. For the CDR3, the DNA is TGTGCCAGCAGCACCGGGACAACAAATCAGCCCCAGCATTTT. The complete variable domain, with remaining parts taken from reference TRBV7-9 and TRBJ1-5, reads DTGVSQNPRHKITKRGQNVTFRCDPISEHNRLYWYRQTLGQGPEFLTYFQNEAQLEKSRLLSDRFSAERPKGSFSTLEIQRTEQGDSAMYLCASSTGTTNQPQHFGDGTRLSIL.

The chain carries TRBV5-6 and TRBJ1-1; weak D call: TRBD1 (5 bases). This CDR3 comprises 13 residues. Trimming pared 4 bases from V and 7 bases from J, leaving 14 bases between. CDR1 is SGHDT and CDR2 is YYEEEE in the germline V gene. The CDR3 here is CASSPAGRGEAFF. The CDR3 DNA sequence: TGTGCCAGCAGCCCCGCGGGGCGCGGTGAAGCTTTCTTT.

The chain joins TRBV29-1 to TRBJ2-5; TRBD1 matches at 11 bases. The CDR3 is 15 amino acids. Trimming took 1 base from V and 5 from J; bases not matched to a gene: 6. Germline V gene lookup returns CDR1 SQVTM and CDR2 ANQGSEA. CDR3 protein: CSVEARTGGGETQYF. The CDR3 region has the DNA TGCAGCGTTGAAGCCCGGACAGGGGGCGGGGAGACCCAGTACTTC. Using reference TRBV29-1 and TRBJ2-5 for the parts outside the CDR3, the full variable domain is SAVISQKPSRDICQRGTSLTIQCQVDSQVTMMFWYRQQPGQSLTLIATANQGSEATYESGFVIDKFPISRPNLTFSTLTVSNMSPEDSSIYLCSVEARTGGGETQYFGPGTRLLVL.

V gene TRBV7-3 combines with J gene TRBJ2-5; 10 positions agree with TRBD2. The CDR3 sequence is 13 residues long. CDR1 is SGHTA, CDR2 FQGTGA, per germline. The V segment lost 2 bases and the J segment 12 bases; nucleotides outside the gene matches: 6. CDR3 DNA: TGTGCCAGCAGCTTAGCTCCGGGACTAGCGAAGTACTTC. It codes for CASSLAPGLAKYF.

The rearrangement links TRBV29-1 to TRBJ2-1; 8 nucleotides align to TRBD2. The germline gives CDR1 SQVTM, CDR2 ANQGSEA. Trimming removed 4 bases from V and 4 bases from J; junction bases left unmatched: 3. This CDR3 comprises 13 residues. This chain's CDR3 is CSVAGGVYNEQFF. The CDR3 region has the DNA TGCAGCGTTGCGGGGGGGGTATACAATGAGCAGTTCTTC.

V gene TRBV11-3 combines with J gene TRBJ2-2, with 9 bases that match TRBD2. V was clipped by 2 bases and J by 2 bases; unmatched bases: 3. Looked up from germline, CDR1 is SGHNT and CDR2 is YENEEA. The CDR3 extends over 16 amino acids. Here the CDR3 reads CASSLSSGINTGELFF. The CDR3, as DNA: TGTGCCAGCAGCTTATCTAGCGGGATAAACACCGGGGAGCTGTTTTTT.

This chain joins TRBV5-6 and TRBJ2-2; D is unclear. CDR1 SGHDT and CDR2 YYEEEE come from the germline V gene. Trimming took off 1 base at V and 7 bases at J, with 11 bases between the two ends. The CDR3 is 14 residues long. The CDR3 DNA is TGTGCCAGCAGCTTGAGCCCGGGTAACGGGGAGCTGTTTTTT. This sequence encodes CASSLSPGNGELFF.

The gene calls are TRBV6-5 and TRBJ2-5, with D possibly being TRBD1 (6 bases). Germline V lookup: CDR1 MNHEY, CDR2 SVGAGI. V dropped 7 bases and J dropped 0 bases, with 9 bases sitting between them. The CDR3 totals 13 residues. CDR3 residues: CASKGQYQETQYF. Written as DNA, the CDR3 is TGTGCCAGCAAAGGACAGTACCAAGAGACCCAGTACTTC.

This clone occurred once. This chain uses TRBV5-6 with TRBJ2-7; TRBD2 matches 8 bases. The CDR3 is made up of 15 amino acids. J lost 4 bases, V lost 2 bases, and 8 bases had no gene match. Germline V lookup: CDR1 SGHDT, CDR2 YYEEEE. This CDR3 is CASSLTRGAVYEQYF. For the CDR3, the DNA is TGTGCCAGCAGCTTAACGCGGGGGGCGGTATACGAGCAGTACTTC.

The genes are TRBV5-4 and TRBJ1-1; perhaps TRBD1 as D (6 bases). CDR3 length equals 15 residues. Germline assignment: CDR1 SGHNT and CDR2 YYREEE (reference sequence). Trimming cost V 2 bases and J 1 base, with 12 bases left between them. The CDR3 DNA sequence: TGTGCCAGCAGCTTTCGGACAGTAGAGAACACTGAAGCTTTCTTT. This gives the protein CASSFRTVENTEAFF.

The chain has TRBV6-5 and TRBJ1-5, with 10 bases fitting TRBD1. V shed 5 bases and J 2 bases; nucleotides not matched to a gene: 3. CDR3 length: 15 amino acids. Germline assignment: CDR1 MNHEY and CDR2 SVGAGI. The CDR3 sequence is CASSRGTGGNQPQHF. CDR3 sequence (DNA): TGTGCCAGCAGTCGCGGGACAGGGGGCAATCAGCCCCAGCATTTT.

This sequence joins TRBV10-2 and TRBJ1-1, with TRBD1 matching over 7 bases. The CDR3 runs to 13 residues. Germline V gives CDR1 WSHSY, CDR2 SAAADI. V shed 0 bases, J shed 5 bases, and the junction held 0 bases outside the gene matches. The CDR3 DNA reads as TGCGCCAGCAGTGAGTCACAGGGGACTGAAGCTTTCTTT. This sequence encodes CASSESQGTEAFF.

V gene TRBV6-1 combines with J gene TRBJ1-4; TRBD1 matches at 7 bases. The V gene's germline CDR1 is MNHNS and CDR2 SASEGT. This CDR3 is built from 14 residues. Unmatched junction bases numbered 1, after V lost 3 bases and J lost 3 bases. This CDR3 is CASSDQGANEKLFF. The CDR3, as DNA: TGTGCCAGCAGTGACCAGGGGGCTAATGAAAAACTGTTTTTT.

In this sample, this clone turned up a few times. The gene calls are TRBV11-1 and TRBJ2-1; D may be TRBD1 (5 bases). Germline loops: CDR1 SGHAT, CDR2 FQDESV (reference sequence). V dropped 5 bases and J dropped 0 bases, with 11 bases sitting between them. CDR3 length: 15 amino acids. The CDR3 DNA sequence: TGTGCCAGCAGCCAAAACAGGATCTCCTACAATGAGCAGTTCTTC. Translation gives CASSQNRISYNEQFF.

The CDR3 bases are TGTGCCAGCAGCAACCTGGCCGGGGACACTGAAGCTTTCTTT. This sequence encodes CASSNLAGDTEAFF. This chain joins TRBV7-9 and TRBJ1-1; no clear D. The CDR3 contains 14 residues. V gave up 5 bases and J gave up 3 bases, with 13 bases separating them. Germline V gene lookup returns CDR1 SEHNR and CDR2 FQNEAQ (reference sequence).

This clone was seen once. The chain combines TRBV6-5 with TRBJ2-2; 7 bases line up with TRBD1. CDR1 and CDR2 from the germline V gene are MNHEY and SVGAGI. The V and J ends lost 5 bases and 6 bases, in that order; junction bases with no gene match: 3. This CDR3 spans 13 amino acids. CDR3 sequence (DNA): TGTGCCAGCAGTAACAGGGGTGCCGGGGAGCTGTTTTTT. Amino acids: CASSNRGAGELFF.

This clone was observed a few times. This sequence joins TRBV5-5 and TRBJ2-1; 13 positions match TRBD2. This CDR3 has 15 residues. The V gene's germline CDR1 is SGHKS and CDR2 YYEKEE (reference sequence). The J segment lost 8 bases and the V segment lost 4 bases, leaving 6 bases of the junction unmatched. The CDR3, as DNA: TGTGCCAGCAGCCAGGGGACTAGCGGGGTCTATGAGCAGTTCTTC. Protein product: CASSQGTSGVYEQFF.

In this sample, this clone turned up a few times. J is TRBJ1-2 and V is TRBV15; D might be TRBD1 (5 bases). This CDR3 has 13 residues. In germline, CDR1 is LNHNV, CDR2 YYDKDF (reference sequence). Trimming cost V 3 bases and J 4 bases, with 9 bases left between them. The CDR3 spells CATSSEDSYGYTF. CDR3 bases: TGTGCCACCAGCAGCGAAGACAGCTATGGCTACACCTTC.

The V gene is TRBV5-1, the J gene TRBJ1-2, with 8 bases lining up with TRBD1. The V gene's germline CDR1 is SGHRS and CDR2 YFSETQ. The V gene end was trimmed by 5 bases and the J gene end by 3 bases; junction bases not matched to a gene: 6. This CDR3 is built from 14 residues. The CDR3, as DNA: TGCGCCAGCAGAGGCCAGGGGGCGGACTATGGCTACACCTTC. Amino acids: CASRGQGADYGYTF. Full variable domain (remainder filled in from reference TRBV5-1 and TRBJ1-2): KAGVTQTPRYLIKTRGQQVTLSCSPISGHRSVSWYQQTPGQGLQFLFEYFSETQRNKGNFPGRFSGRQFSNSRSEMNVSTLELGDSALYLCASRGQGADYGYTFGSGTRLTVV.

This chain connects TRBV2 to TRBJ1-2, with 7 bases matching TRBD1. J lost 0 bases, V lost 5 bases, and 9 bases had no gene match. Germline values: CDR1 SNHLY, CDR2 FYNNEI. There are 16 residues in the CDR3. CDR3 loop: CASSRDRGPSNYGYTF. Here the CDR3 DNA reads TGTGCCAGCAGTCGGGACAGAGGCCCATCTAACTATGGCTACACCTTC.

This clone has only a few counts. The gene calls are TRBV15 and TRBJ2-7, with TRBD1 matching 10 bases. CDR3 length equals 13 residues. Per germline, CDR1 LNHNV and CDR2 YYDKDF (reference sequence). J gave up 3 bases and V 6 bases, and 2 bases lay outside the gene matches. CDR3 region: CATSGQGGYEQYF. The CDR3 DNA sequence: TGTGCCACCAGTGGACAGGGGGGCTACGAGCAGTACTTC.

CDR3 DNA: TGCGCCAGCAGCTATACCGGGACAGGCTCTGGAAACACCATATATTTT. Its translation is CASSYTGTGSGNTIYF. The V gene is TRBV4-3, the J gene TRBJ1-3; 8 bases match TRBD1. CDR3 length: 16 amino acids. Germline loops: CDR1 LGHNA, CDR2 YSLEER. The ends lost 5 bases at V and 0 bases at J; junction bases unmatched: 6.

This chain connects TRBV28 to TRBJ1-1, with D perhaps matching TRBD1 (5 bases). Germline CDR1 MDHEN, CDR2 SYDVKM. The CDR3 is made up of 17 amino acids. V was clipped by 2 bases and J by 1 base, with 17 bases between them. CDR3 coding DNA: TGTGCCAGCAGTTTAGGTCCGGGGGTACTAGGGAACACTGAAGCTTTCTTT. It codes for CASSLGPGVLGNTEAFF.